The rows below give T cell receptor beta chains drawn from one sample of a study of identical twins. TCRdb re-analysed the 5' RACE reads in MiXCR, keeping a single row per CDR3 protein. The sample has 220,000 or so distinct CDR3 sequences, approximately 7% seen once. These data are also associated with another study on yellow fever vaccine responses in identical twins.

Sequenced sample: memory (CD45RO+) T cells sorted from blood. The receptors here all came from a woman aged 18-29 years in good health. Both conserved end residues are part of each CDR3. The order of the fields is V gene, J gene, clone size, D gene, CDR3 DNA, CDR3 protein. D genes are given only for firm matches. Only part of the rows carry a size: once, few, many, or a class if the clone is expanded.

>TRBV13|TRBJ2-4|few|TRBD1
TGTGCCAGCAGCTACCGGACAGGGACCCACCAACTAGCCAAAAACATTCAGTACTTC
CASSYRTGTHQLAKNIQYF
>TRBV5-6|TRBJ2-3|.|.
TGTGCCAGCAGCGACCGACTGGATCTAAATACGCAGTATTTT
CASSDRLDLNTQYF
>TRBV6-2/TRBV6-3|TRBJ1-1|many|.
TGTGCCAGCGCCACTTGGGGGTGGAACACTGAAGCTTTCTTT
CASATWGWNTEAFF
>TRBV7-7|TRBJ2-2|many|TRBD1
TGTGCCAGCAGCTTAGTCGGGACAGCGAACACCGGGGAGCTGTTTTTT
CASSLVGTANTGELFF
>TRBV10-3|TRBJ2-1|many|TRBD1
TGTGCCATCAGTGAGTCGTTGGGGACAGTCTACAATGAGCAGTTCTTC
CAISESLGTVYNEQFF
>TRBV6-5|TRBJ1-1|many|.
TGTGCCAGCAGTTACTCGCCGGGAACTGAAGCTTTCTTT
CASSYSPGTEAFF
>TRBV10-2|TRBJ1-3|many|.
TGCGCCAGCAGTGACCGTACATCTGGAAACACCATATATTTT
CASSDRTSGNTIYF
>TRBV7-8|TRBJ2-5|.|TRBD2
TGTGCCAGCAGCTTAAAGGCTAGCGGCCAAGAGACCCAGTACTTC
CASSLKASGQETQYF
>TRBV27|TRBJ2-5|many|.
TGTGCCAGCAGTTTAAGGGCCTTACGGGGAACACAAGAGACCCAGTACTTC
CASSLRALRGTQETQYF
>TRBV3-1|TRBJ2-5|.|.
TGTGCCAGCAGCCAAGACGGGCGGGGATACCAAGAGACCCAGTACTTC
CASSQDGRGYQETQYF
>TRBV2|TRBJ2-3|few|TRBD2
TGTGCCAGCACCATCCTACTAGCGACAGATACGCAGTATTTT
CASTILLATDTQYF
>TRBV6-2/TRBV6-3|TRBJ1-4|many|.
TGTGCCAGCAGCTTTGGGACCGGAGAAAAACTGTTTTTT
CASSFGTGEKLFF
>TRBV15|TRBJ2-5|.|.
TGTGCCACCAGCAAAGCCGCAGGGGCAATTAGGGAGACCCAGTACTTC
CATSKAAGAIRETQYF
>TRBV20-1|TRBJ2-5|.|TRBD2
TGCAGTGCTAGGGGGACGGGACTAGAGACAGCCTCTGTCTTGGAGACCCAGTACTTC
CSARGTGLETASVLETQYF
>TRBV20-1|TRBJ1-2|many|.
TGCAGTGCTAGACCGACAGCCGCCTATGGCTACACCTTC
CSARPTAAYGYTF
>TRBV3-1|TRBJ2-1|medium-sized|TRBD1
TGTGCCAGCAGCCAAGATAGACAGGGCTCCTACAATGAGCAGTTCTTC
CASSQDRQGSYNEQFF
>TRBV20-1|TRBJ1-3|many|.
TGCAGTGCCCGGGCCGCGGGTGGAAACACCATATATTTT
CSARAAGGNTIYF
>TRBV29-1|TRBJ1-1|few|.
TGCAGCGTTTCCAGGGGCACCATGAACACTGAAGCTTTCTTT
CSVSRGTMNTEAFF
>TRBV14|TRBJ2-2|few|.
TGTGCCAGCAGCCAAGAGTTTTTCGGGGAGCTGTTTTTT
CASSQEFFGELFF
>TRBV18|TRBJ1-1|many|TRBD1
TGTGCCAGCTCACCGGGACAGACCACTGAAGCTTTCTTT
CASSPGQTTEAFF
>TRBV6-1|TRBJ2-3|.|.
TGTGCCAGCAGCGGGCAGGGGTACACAGATACGCAGTATTTT
CASSGQGYTDTQYF
>TRBV14|TRBJ2-3|few|.
TGTGCCAGCAGCCACCGTGCAGAAGGGGATACGCAGTATTTT
CASSHRAEGDTQYF
>TRBV12-3/TRBV12-4|TRBJ2-2|many|TRBD1
TGTGCCAGCAGTTTAGGGACAGGGGTCGGGGAGCTGTTTTTT
CASSLGTGVGELFF
>TRBV29-1|TRBJ2-3|many|.
TGCAGCGTTGAAGTAGCCCTTGAGGGGGATACGCAGTATTTT
CSVEVALEGDTQYF
>TRBV28|TRBJ1-4|.|.
TGTGCCAGCAGTCCCAACCTCGGTAGGGATGAAAAACTGTTTTTT
CASSPNLGRDEKLFF
>TRBV3-1|TRBJ2-1|.|.
TGTGCCAGCAGCCAATGGGAAGGACCAGCCTACTCCTACAATGAGCAGTTCTTC
CASSQWEGPAYSYNEQFF
>TRBV5-1|TRBJ2-7|.|.
TGCGCCAGCAGACCCGAAGACAGCACCTCCTACGAGCAGTACTTC
CASRPEDSTSYEQYF
>TRBV20-1|TRBJ2-5|many|.
TGCAGTGCTAGAGCGGGGGGCTATCAAGAGACCCAGTACTTC
CSARAGGYQETQYF
>TRBV11-2|TRBJ1-4|few|.
TGTGCCAGCAGCCCCACGCCCCGAGCTAATGAAAAACTGTTTTTT
CASSPTPRANEKLFF
>TRBV7-3|TRBJ2-7|many|TRBD2
TGTGCCAGCAGCTTACTAGCGGGAGAAGGCGAGCAGTACTTC
CASSLLAGEGEQYF
>TRBV6-1|TRBJ2-1|.|TRBD2
TGTGCCAGCACCCCACAGTGGGCTAGCGGGGCCAATGAGCAGTTCTTC
CASTPQWASGANEQFF
>TRBV5-1|TRBJ1-6|.|.
TGCGCCAGCAGCTTGGATTCGGCTGATAATTCACCCCTCCACTTT
CASSLDSADNSPLHF
>TRBV18|TRBJ2-3|many|.
TGTGCCAGCTCACCAAGGCTAGCTCCAGATACGCAGTATTTT
CASSPRLAPDTQYF
>TRBV5-1|TRBJ1-1|few|.
TGCGCCAGCAGCTTGGCCGGGTTGGCTGGACTGAACACTGAAGCTTTCTTT
CASSLAGLAGLNTEAFF
>TRBV3-1|TRBJ1-2|.|.
TGTGCCAGCAGTCTGCGGGGAGCTAACTATGGCTACACCTTC
CASSLRGANYGYTF
>TRBV5-6|TRBJ1-1|.|.
TGTGCCAGCAGCTTGGGACAGATTGAAGCTTTCTTT
CASSLGQIEAFF
>TRBV20-1|TRBJ2-5|few|TRBD1
TGCAGTGCTAGGACAGGGGGGCCTTCGCCGGGAGGCTACCAAGAGACCCAGTACTTC
CSARTGGPSPGGYQETQYF
>TRBV5-1|TRBJ2-2|many|.
TGCGCCAGCAGCCTCAGGTTGCCCGGGGAGCTGTTTTTT
CASSLRLPGELFF
>TRBV3-1|TRBJ2-5|.|.
TGTGCCAGCAGCCAAGGAGGCAGGGTTGGAGAGACCCAGTACTTC
CASSQGGRVGETQYF
>TRBV11-3|TRBJ2-3|.|.
TGTGCCAGCAGCTTAGACAACACAGATACGCAGTATTTT
CASSLDNTDTQYF